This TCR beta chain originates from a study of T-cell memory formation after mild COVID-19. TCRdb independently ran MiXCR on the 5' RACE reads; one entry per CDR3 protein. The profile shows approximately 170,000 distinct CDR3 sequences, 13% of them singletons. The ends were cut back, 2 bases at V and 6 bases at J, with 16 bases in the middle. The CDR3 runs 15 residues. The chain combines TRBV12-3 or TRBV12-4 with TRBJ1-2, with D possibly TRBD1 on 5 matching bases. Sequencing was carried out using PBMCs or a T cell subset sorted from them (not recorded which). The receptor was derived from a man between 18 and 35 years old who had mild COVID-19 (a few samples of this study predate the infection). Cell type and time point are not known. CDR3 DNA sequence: TGTGCCAGCAGTTTAACCCGGGGGGGTCCCAATGGCTACACCTTC. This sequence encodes CASSLTRGGPNGYTF.